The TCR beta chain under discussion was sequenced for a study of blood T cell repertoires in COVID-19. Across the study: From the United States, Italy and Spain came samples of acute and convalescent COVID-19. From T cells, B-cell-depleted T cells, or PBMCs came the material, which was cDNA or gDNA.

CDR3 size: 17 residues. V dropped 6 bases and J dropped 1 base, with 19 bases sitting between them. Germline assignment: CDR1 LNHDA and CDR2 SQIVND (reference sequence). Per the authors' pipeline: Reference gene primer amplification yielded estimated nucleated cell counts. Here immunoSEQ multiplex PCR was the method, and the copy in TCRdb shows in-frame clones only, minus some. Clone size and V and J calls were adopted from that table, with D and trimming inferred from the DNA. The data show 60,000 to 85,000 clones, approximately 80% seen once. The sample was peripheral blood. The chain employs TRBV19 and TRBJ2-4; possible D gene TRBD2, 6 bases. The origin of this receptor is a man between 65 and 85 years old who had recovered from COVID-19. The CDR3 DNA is TGTGCCAGTAGCCCCGGGGGTGGGAGTCCCGCCAAAAACATTCAGTACTTC. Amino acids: CASSPGGGSPAKNIQYF.